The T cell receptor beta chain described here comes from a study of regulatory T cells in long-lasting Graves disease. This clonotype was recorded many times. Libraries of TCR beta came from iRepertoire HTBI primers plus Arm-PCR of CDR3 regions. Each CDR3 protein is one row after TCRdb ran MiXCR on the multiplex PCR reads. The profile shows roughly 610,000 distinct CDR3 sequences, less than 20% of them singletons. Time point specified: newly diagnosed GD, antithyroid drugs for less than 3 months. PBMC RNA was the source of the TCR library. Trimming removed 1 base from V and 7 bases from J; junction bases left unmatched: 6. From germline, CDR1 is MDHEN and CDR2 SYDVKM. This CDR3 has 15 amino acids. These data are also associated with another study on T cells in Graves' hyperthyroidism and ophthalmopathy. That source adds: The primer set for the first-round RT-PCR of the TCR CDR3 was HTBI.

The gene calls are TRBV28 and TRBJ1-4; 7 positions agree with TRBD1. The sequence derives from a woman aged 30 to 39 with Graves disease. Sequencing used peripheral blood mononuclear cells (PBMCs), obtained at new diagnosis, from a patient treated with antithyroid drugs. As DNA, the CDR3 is TGTGCCAGCAGTTTATTCGCAGGGGGAAGTGAAAAACTGTTTTTT. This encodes CASSLFAGGSEKLFF.